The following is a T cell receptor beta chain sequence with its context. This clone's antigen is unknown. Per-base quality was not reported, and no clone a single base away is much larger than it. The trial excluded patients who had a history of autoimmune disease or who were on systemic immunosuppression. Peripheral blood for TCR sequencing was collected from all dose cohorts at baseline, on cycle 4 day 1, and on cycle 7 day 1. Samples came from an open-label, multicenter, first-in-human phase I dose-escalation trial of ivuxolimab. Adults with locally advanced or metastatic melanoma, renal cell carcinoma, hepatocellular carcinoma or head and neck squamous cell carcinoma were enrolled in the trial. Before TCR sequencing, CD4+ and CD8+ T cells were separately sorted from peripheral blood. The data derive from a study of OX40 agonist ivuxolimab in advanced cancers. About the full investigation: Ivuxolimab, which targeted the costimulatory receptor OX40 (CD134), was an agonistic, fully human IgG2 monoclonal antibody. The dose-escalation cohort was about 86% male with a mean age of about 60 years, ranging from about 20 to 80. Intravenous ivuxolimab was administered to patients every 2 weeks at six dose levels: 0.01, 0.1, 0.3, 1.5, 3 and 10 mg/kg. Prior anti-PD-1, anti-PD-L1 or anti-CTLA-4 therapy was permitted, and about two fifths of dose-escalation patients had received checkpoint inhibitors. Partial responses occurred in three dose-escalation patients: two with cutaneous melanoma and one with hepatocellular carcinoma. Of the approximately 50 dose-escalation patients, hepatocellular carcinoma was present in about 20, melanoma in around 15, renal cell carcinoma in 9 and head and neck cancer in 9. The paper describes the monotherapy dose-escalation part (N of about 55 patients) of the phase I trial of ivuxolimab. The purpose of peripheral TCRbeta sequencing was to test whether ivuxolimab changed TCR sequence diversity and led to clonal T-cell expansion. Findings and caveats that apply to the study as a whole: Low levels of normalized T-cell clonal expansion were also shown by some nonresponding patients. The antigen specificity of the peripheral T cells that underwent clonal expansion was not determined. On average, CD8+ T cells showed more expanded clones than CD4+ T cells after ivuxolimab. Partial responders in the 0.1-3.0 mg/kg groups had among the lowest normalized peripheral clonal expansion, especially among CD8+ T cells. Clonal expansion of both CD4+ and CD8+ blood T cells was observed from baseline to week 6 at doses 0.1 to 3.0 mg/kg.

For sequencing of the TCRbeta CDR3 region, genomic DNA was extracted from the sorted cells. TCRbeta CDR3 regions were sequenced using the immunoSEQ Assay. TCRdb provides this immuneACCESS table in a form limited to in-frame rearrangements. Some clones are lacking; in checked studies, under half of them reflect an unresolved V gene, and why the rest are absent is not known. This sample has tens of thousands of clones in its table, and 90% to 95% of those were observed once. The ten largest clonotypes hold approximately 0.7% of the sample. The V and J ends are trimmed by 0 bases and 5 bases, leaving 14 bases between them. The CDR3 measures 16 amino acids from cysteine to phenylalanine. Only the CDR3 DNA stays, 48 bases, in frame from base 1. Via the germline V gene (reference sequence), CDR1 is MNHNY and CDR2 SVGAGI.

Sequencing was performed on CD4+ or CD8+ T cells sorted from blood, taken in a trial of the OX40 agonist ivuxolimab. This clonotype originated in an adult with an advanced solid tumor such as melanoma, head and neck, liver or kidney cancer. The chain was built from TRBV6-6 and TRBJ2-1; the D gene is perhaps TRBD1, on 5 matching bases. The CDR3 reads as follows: CASSYSKGPGNNEQFF. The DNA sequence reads TGTGCCAGCAGTTACTCGAAAGGGCCAGGGAACAATGAGCAGTTCTTC.